The rows below give T cell receptor beta chains drawn from one sample of a study of cytomegalovirus exposure and HLA in healthy donors. The table came from immunoSEQ multiplex PCR; TCRdb's copy has only in-frame clones and leaves some out. The sample contains about 160,000 clones, 70% to 80% of which appear only once. The source material was PBMCs. All receptors derive from a man aged 35 to 55 in good health and CMV-seronegative. Each CDR3 is given with its conserved first and last residue. Fields, in order: J gene, D gene, V gene, clone size, CDR3 DNA, CDR3 protein. The D gene is left open where the match is weak. For some rows the clone size is stated as once, few or many, or as a class when expanded; others skip it.

j_call: TRBJ1-2
d_call: TRBD1
v_call: TRBV2
clone_size: -
cdr3_nt: TGTGCCAGCAGTGAGCAAACGACAGGGGGCCATGGCTACACCTTC
cdr3_aa: CASSEQTTGGHGYTF

j_call: TRBJ1-2
d_call: TRBD1
v_call: TRBV11-2
clone_size: -
cdr3_nt: TGTGCCAGCAGCTCTACTCTAGGACAGGGGGGCTATGGCTACACCTTC
cdr3_aa: CASSSTLGQGGYGYTF

j_call: TRBJ1-6
d_call: -
v_call: TRBV5-6
clone_size: -
cdr3_nt: TGTGCCAGCAGCCTATGGGACGGGAGCTCCTATAATTCACCCCTCCACTTT
cdr3_aa: CASSLWDGSSYNSPLHF

j_call: TRBJ1-1
d_call: -
v_call: TRBV4-1
clone_size: -
cdr3_nt: TGCGCCAGCAGCCAAGAGTGGAGAAAGGGAGGCGCTTTCTTT
cdr3_aa: CASSQEWRKGGAFF

j_call: TRBJ2-1
d_call: -
v_call: TRBV6-6
clone_size: -
cdr3_nt: TGTGCCAGCAGTTACCCTGACTGGAACTCCTACAATGAGCAGTTCTTC
cdr3_aa: CASSYPDWNSYNEQFF

j_call: TRBJ1-2
d_call: TRBD1
v_call: TRBV4-3
clone_size: -
cdr3_nt: TGCGCCAGCAGCCAGGGACAGGGAGTAGGCTATGGCTACACCTTC
cdr3_aa: CASSQGQGVGYGYTF

j_call: TRBJ2-3
d_call: TRBD2
v_call: TRBV30
clone_size: -
cdr3_nt: TGTGCCTGGAGTGTAGGGACTAGCGGGGTTCTACGCACAGATACGCAGTATTTT
cdr3_aa: CAWSVGTSGVLRTDTQYF

j_call: TRBJ2-3
d_call: -
v_call: TRBV19
clone_size: -
cdr3_nt: TGTGCCAGTAGTATAGGGATTGGTACAGCCACAGATACGCAGTATTTT
cdr3_aa: CASSIGIGTATDTQYF

j_call: TRBJ1-4
d_call: TRBD1
v_call: TRBV2
clone_size: -
cdr3_nt: TGTGCCAGCAGTGGGGGCCAGGGGGTTGAAAAACTGTTTTTT
cdr3_aa: CASSGGQGVEKLFF

j_call: TRBJ2-5
d_call: TRBD2
v_call: TRBV2
clone_size: -
cdr3_nt: TGTGCCAGCAGTCGGACTAGCGCCTCTCAAGAGACCCAGTACTTC
cdr3_aa: CASSRTSASQETQYF

j_call: TRBJ2-5
d_call: -
v_call: TRBV2
clone_size: -
cdr3_nt: TGTGCCAGCCTGGGCCACCAAGAGACCCAGTACTTC
cdr3_aa: CASLGHQETQYF

j_call: TRBJ1-2
d_call: TRBD1
v_call: TRBV4-3
clone_size: -
cdr3_nt: TGCGCCAGCAGCCAAGATTTTACTCTCGGGACAGGCAGCTATGGCTACACCTTC
cdr3_aa: CASSQDFTLGTGSYGYTF

j_call: TRBJ2-7
d_call: -
v_call: TRBV19
clone_size: once
cdr3_nt: TGTGCCAGTAAGCCCGCGGCGGCGACCTACGAGCAGTACTTC
cdr3_aa: CASKPAAATYEQYF

j_call: TRBJ2-2
d_call: TRBD2
v_call: TRBV28
clone_size: -
cdr3_nt: TGTGCCAGCAGTCCCGGGGGGATAAACACCGGGGAGCTGTTTTTT
cdr3_aa: CASSPGGINTGELFF

j_call: TRBJ1-1
d_call: TRBD1
v_call: TRBV30
clone_size: -
cdr3_nt: TGTGCCTGGAGTGTCGGACAGGGAACTGAAGCTTTCTTT
cdr3_aa: CAWSVGQGTEAFF

j_call: TRBJ1-6
d_call: -
v_call: TRBV30
clone_size: few
cdr3_nt: TGTGCCTGGAGGGGAGGGACGGTGGATGTAAGTTATAATTCACCCCTCCACTTT
cdr3_aa: CAWRGGTVDVSYNSPLHF

j_call: TRBJ2-7
d_call: -
v_call: TRBV23-1
clone_size: once
cdr3_nt: TGCGCCAGCAGTCGGAACAGGGATACCTACGAGCAGTACTTC
cdr3_aa: CASSRNRDTYEQYF

j_call: TRBJ2-7
d_call: -
v_call: TRBV27
clone_size: -
cdr3_nt: TGTGCCAGCAGTCCTGGGGGCCAGTTCTACGAGCAGTACTTC
cdr3_aa: CASSPGGQFYEQYF

j_call: TRBJ2-2
d_call: -
v_call: TRBV5-4
clone_size: few
cdr3_nt: TGTGCCAGCAGCTTGGCACAGGCGAACACCGGGGAGCTGTTTTTT
cdr3_aa: CASSLAQANTGELFF

j_call: TRBJ1-2
d_call: TRBD1
v_call: TRBV6-5
clone_size: -
cdr3_nt: TGTGCCAGCAGTTACCAGACAGGGATCGGTGGCTACACCTTC
cdr3_aa: CASSYQTGIGGYTF

j_call: TRBJ2-7
d_call: -
v_call: TRBV30
clone_size: -
cdr3_nt: TGTGCCTGGAGCAGATCCTACGAGCAGTACTTC
cdr3_aa: CAWSRSYEQYF

j_call: TRBJ1-6
d_call: -
v_call: TRBV2
clone_size: -
cdr3_nt: TGTGCCAGGACCACAGGGAAAGGCCATTCACCCCTCCACTTT
cdr3_aa: CARTTGKGHSPLHF

j_call: TRBJ2-7
d_call: -
v_call: TRBV9
clone_size: -
cdr3_nt: TGTGCCAGCAGCGTAGCTACGGGGGACTACGAGCAGTACTTC
cdr3_aa: CASSVATGDYEQYF

j_call: TRBJ2-1
d_call: -
v_call: TRBV5-1
clone_size: -
cdr3_nt: TGCGCCAGCAGCTTGGAACTAGTAAGGGATGAGCAGTTCTTC
cdr3_aa: CASSLELVRDEQFF

j_call: TRBJ2-2
d_call: -
v_call: TRBV18
clone_size: once
cdr3_nt: TGTGCCAGCTCACCCGGAGATACTACCGGGGAGCTGTTTTTT
cdr3_aa: CASSPGDTTGELFF

j_call: TRBJ1-6
d_call: -
v_call: TRBV5-4
clone_size: -
cdr3_nt: TGTGCCAGCAGCTTGGGTGGCGGAAATTCACCCCTCCACTTT
cdr3_aa: CASSLGGGNSPLHF

j_call: TRBJ1-1
d_call: TRBD1
v_call: TRBV5-1
clone_size: few
cdr3_nt: TGCGCCAGCAGCTTCACAGGGGGCCCAGGGAACACTGAAGCTTTCTTT
cdr3_aa: CASSFTGGPGNTEAFF

j_call: TRBJ1-5
d_call: -
v_call: TRBV5-1
clone_size: -
cdr3_nt: TGCGCCAGCAGCTTGGCCGGGCAGGGGAATCAGCCCCAGCATTTT
cdr3_aa: CASSLAGQGNQPQHF

j_call: TRBJ2-3
d_call: TRBD1
v_call: TRBV6-6
clone_size: -
cdr3_nt: TGTGCCAGCAGTTCCCACAGGGGGCGGGGAGATACGCAGTATTTT
cdr3_aa: CASSSHRGRGDTQYF

j_call: TRBJ2-3
d_call: -
v_call: TRBV29-1
clone_size: -
cdr3_nt: TGCAGCGTCGCCGGAACGGGAGATACGCAGTATTTT
cdr3_aa: CSVAGTGDTQYF

j_call: TRBJ2-7
d_call: -
v_call: TRBV28
clone_size: once
cdr3_nt: TGTGCCAGCTGCCTTGGGGGCAGGTCCTACGAGCAGTACTTC
cdr3_aa: CASCLGGRSYEQYF

j_call: TRBJ1-1
d_call: -
v_call: TRBV30
clone_size: -
cdr3_nt: TGTGCCTGGAGCTCCTGGGGGGTTAGTATGTACACTGAAGCTTTCTTT
cdr3_aa: CAWSSWGVSMYTEAFF

j_call: TRBJ1-1
d_call: -
v_call: TRBV7-6
clone_size: few
cdr3_nt: TGCGTGGAGGGCCGGAACACTGAAGCTTTCTTT
cdr3_aa: CVEGRNTEAFF

j_call: TRBJ1-2
d_call: -
v_call: TRBV5-1
clone_size: -
cdr3_nt: TGCGCCAGCAGCTTGGGATCCCCTGGGGCAAACTATGGCTACACCTTC
cdr3_aa: CASSLGSPGANYGYTF

j_call: TRBJ2-2
d_call: TRBD1
v_call: TRBV11-3
clone_size: -
cdr3_nt: TGTGCCAGCAGCTTAGCAACACAGGGGGCTACCGGGGAGCTGTTTTTT
cdr3_aa: CASSLATQGATGELFF

j_call: TRBJ2-1
d_call: -
v_call: TRBV11-2
clone_size: once
cdr3_nt: TGTGCCAGCAGCTTTCTGAGCCCGAGCTCCTACAATGAGCAGTTCTTC
cdr3_aa: CASSFLSPSSYNEQFF

j_call: TRBJ2-1
d_call: TRBD2
v_call: TRBV7-9
clone_size: -
cdr3_nt: TGTGCCAGCAGCCCATCGGGACTAGCGGGGTCCTACAATGAGCAGTTCTTC
cdr3_aa: CASSPSGLAGSYNEQFF

j_call: TRBJ2-3
d_call: -
v_call: TRBV19
clone_size: -
cdr3_nt: TGTGCCAGTAGTATAAGAGGACTCGGGATCGTTTTT
cdr3_aa: CASSIRGLGIVF

j_call: TRBJ1-2
d_call: -
v_call: TRBV6-5
clone_size: -
cdr3_nt: TGTGCCAGCAGTTACTCGTCCACCGGGACATCCACCTTC
cdr3_aa: CASSYSSTGTSTF

j_call: TRBJ1-1
d_call: -
v_call: TRBV5-4
clone_size: -
cdr3_nt: TGTGCCAGCAGCTTGGGACCGAGGGAAGCTTTCTTT
cdr3_aa: CASSLGPREAFF

j_call: TRBJ1-5
d_call: -
v_call: TRBV5-5
clone_size: -
cdr3_nt: TGTGCCAGCAGCTTGGTTGCAGGGGCGGATAGCAATCAGCCCCAGCATTTT
cdr3_aa: CASSLVAGADSNQPQHF

j_call: TRBJ1-6
d_call: TRBD1
v_call: TRBV19
clone_size: -
cdr3_nt: TGTGCCAGTACCACTGAAGGGACAGGGGATTCACCCCTCCACTTT
cdr3_aa: CASTTEGTGDSPLHF